Included here is one TCR beta chain sequence, with context. Its specificity is unknown. The data were taken from a study of CD8 T cell repertoires and HIV-1 epitope variants. Profiling relied on immunoSEQ multiplex PCR, and the TCRdb table lists in-frame clones only, not all of them. The sample holds more than 6,500 clones, roughly 60% seen once. The CDR3 loop spans 13 amino acids. Germline CDR1 reads KGHSH; CDR2 reads LQKENI. V was pared by 2 bases and J by 4 bases, with 9 bases between. Sequenced: cultured CD8+ T cells derived from PBMCs. The chain recombines TRBV18 with TRBJ2-7; D uncertain. This clonotype originated in a male donor with HIV. CDR3 protein: CASSPMDGYEQYF. The CDR3 nucleotides read TGTGCCAGCTCACCAATGGACGGGTACGAGCAGTACTTC. The full variable domain, in which reference TRBV18 and TRBJ2-7 provide the parts outside the CDR3, is NAGVMQNPRHLVRRRGQEARLRCSPMKGHSHVYWYRQLPEEGLKFMVYLQKENIIDESGMPKERFSAEFPKEGPSILRIQQVVRGDSAAYFCASSPMDGYEQYFGPGTRLTVT.